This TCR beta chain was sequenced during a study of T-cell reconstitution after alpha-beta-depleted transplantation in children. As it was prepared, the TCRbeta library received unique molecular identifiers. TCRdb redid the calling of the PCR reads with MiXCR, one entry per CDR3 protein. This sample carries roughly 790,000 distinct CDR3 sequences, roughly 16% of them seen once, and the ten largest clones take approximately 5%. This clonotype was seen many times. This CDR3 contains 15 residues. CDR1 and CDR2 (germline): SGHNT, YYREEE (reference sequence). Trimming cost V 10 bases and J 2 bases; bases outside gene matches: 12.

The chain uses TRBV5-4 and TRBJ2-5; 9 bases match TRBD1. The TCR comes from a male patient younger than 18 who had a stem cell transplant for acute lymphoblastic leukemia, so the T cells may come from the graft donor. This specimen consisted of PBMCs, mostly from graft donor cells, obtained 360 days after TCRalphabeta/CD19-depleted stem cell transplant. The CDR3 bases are TGTGCCCTCAACAGGGGGCTGGAGAATCAAGAGACCCAGTACTTC. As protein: CALNRGLENQETQYF.